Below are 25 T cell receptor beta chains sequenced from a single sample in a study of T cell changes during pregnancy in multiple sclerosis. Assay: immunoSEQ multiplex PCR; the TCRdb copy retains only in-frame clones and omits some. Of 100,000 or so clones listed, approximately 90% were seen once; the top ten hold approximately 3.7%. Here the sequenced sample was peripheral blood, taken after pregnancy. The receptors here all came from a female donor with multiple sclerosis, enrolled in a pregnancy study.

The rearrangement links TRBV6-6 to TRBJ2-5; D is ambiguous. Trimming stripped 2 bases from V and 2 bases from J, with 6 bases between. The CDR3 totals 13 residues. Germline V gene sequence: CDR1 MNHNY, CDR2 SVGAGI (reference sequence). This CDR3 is CASSYRTQETQYF. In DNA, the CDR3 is TGTGCCAGCAGTTACCGTACTCAAGAGACCCAGTACTTC.

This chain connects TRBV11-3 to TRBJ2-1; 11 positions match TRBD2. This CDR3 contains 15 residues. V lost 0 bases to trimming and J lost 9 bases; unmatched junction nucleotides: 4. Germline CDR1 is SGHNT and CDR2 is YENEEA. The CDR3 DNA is TGTGCCAGCAGCTTAGATACTAGCGGGGGAAGTGAGCAGTTCTTC. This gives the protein CASSLDTSGGSEQFF.

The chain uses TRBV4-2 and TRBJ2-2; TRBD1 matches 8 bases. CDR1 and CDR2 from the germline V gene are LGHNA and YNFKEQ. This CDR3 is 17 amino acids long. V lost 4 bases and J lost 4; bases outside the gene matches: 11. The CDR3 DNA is TGTGCCAGCAGCCCCAACTCAGGGGGCTTGGGCACCGGGGAGCTGTTTTTT. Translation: CASSPNSGGLGTGELFF.

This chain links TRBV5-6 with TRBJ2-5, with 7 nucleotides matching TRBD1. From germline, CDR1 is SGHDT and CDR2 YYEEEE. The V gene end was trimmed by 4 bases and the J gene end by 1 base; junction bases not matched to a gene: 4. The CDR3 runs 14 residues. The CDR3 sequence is CASSQRDSQETQYF. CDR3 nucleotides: TGTGCCAGCAGCCAACGGGACAGCCAAGAGACCCAGTACTTC.

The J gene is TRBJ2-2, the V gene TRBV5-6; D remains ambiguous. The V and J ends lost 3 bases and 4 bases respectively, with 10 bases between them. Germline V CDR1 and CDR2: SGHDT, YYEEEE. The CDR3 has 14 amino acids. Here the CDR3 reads CASSSPVFTGELFF. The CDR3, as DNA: TGTGCCAGCAGCTCCCCGGTCTTCACCGGGGAGCTGTTTTTT.

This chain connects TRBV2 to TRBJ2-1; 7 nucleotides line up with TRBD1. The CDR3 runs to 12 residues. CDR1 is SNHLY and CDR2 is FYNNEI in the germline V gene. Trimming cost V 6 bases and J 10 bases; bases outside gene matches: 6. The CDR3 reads CASRETGVEQFF. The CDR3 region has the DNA TGTGCCAGCAGAGAAACAGGGGTGGAGCAGTTCTTC.

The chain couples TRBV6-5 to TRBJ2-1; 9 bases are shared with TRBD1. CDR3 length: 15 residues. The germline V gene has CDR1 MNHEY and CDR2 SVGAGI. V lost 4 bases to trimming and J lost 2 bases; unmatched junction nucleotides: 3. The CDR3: CASSFGTGTYNEQFF. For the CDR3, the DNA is TGTGCCAGCAGTTTCGGGACAGGGACCTACAATGAGCAGTTCTTC.

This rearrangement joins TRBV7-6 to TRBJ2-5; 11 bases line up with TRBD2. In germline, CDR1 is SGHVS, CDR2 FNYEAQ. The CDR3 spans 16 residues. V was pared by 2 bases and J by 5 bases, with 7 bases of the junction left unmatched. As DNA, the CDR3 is TGTGCCAGCAGCTTATTTTTAGCGGGGGGGCCTGAGACCCAGTACTTC. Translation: CASSLFLAGGPETQYF.

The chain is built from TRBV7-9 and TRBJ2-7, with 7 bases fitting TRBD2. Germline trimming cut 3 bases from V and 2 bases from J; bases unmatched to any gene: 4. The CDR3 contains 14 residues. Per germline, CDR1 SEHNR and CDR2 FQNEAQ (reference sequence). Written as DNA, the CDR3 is TGTGCCAGCAGCTTCGGGGGGAACCCCTACGAGCAGTACTTC. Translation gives CASSFGGNPYEQYF.

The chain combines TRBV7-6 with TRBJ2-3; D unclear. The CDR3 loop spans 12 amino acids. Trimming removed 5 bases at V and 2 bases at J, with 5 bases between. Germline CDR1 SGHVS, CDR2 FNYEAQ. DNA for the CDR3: TGTGCCAGCAGCGAGCCCACAGATACGCAGTATTTT. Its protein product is CASSEPTDTQYF.

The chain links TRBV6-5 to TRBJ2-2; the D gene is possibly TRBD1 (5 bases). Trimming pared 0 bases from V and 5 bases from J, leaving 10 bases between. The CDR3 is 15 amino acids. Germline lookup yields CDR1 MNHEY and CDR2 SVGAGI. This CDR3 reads CASSYSKGMTGELFF. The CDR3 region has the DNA TGTGCCAGCAGTTACTCGAAGGGGATGACCGGGGAGCTGTTTTTT.

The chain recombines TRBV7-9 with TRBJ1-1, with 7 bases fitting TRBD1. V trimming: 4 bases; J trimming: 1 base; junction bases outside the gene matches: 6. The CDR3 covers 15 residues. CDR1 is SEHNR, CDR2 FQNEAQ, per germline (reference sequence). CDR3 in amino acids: CASSSKGTENTEAFF. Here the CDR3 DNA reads TGTGCCAGCAGCTCCAAGGGGACAGAGAACACTGAAGCTTTCTTT.

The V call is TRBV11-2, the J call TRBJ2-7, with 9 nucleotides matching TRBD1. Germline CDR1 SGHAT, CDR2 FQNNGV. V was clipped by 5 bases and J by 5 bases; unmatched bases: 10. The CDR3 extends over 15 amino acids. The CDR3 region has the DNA TGTGCCAGCAGCGCACCCGGGACAGGGAACCACGAGCAGTACTTC. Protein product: CASSAPGTGNHEQYF.

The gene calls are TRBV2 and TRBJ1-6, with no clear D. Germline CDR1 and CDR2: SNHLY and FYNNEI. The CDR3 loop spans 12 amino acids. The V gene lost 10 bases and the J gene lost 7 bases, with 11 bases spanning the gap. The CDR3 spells CATLTRNSPLHF. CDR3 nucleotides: TGTGCCACCCTAACGCGGAATTCACCCCTCCACTTT.

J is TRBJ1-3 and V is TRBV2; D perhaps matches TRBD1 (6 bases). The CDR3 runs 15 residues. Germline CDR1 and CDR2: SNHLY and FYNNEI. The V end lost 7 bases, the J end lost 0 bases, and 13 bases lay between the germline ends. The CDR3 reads CASTFGQFSGNTIYF. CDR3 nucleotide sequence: TGTGCCAGCACGTTTGGACAGTTCTCTGGAAACACCATATATTTT.

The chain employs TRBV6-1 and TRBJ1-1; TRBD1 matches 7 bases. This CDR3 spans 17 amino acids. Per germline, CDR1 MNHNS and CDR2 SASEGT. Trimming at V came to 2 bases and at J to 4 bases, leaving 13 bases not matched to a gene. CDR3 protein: CASSELLYRGSGTEAFF. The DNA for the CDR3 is TGTGCCAGCAGTGAATTACTTTACAGGGGCTCCGGCACTGAAGCTTTCTTT.

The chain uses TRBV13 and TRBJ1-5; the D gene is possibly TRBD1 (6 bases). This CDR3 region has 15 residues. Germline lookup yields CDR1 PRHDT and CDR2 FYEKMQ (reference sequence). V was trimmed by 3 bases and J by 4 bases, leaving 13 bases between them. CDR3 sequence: CASSFSGVLNQPQHF. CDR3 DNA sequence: TGTGCCAGCAGCTTCTCAGGGGTATTGAATCAGCCCCAGCATTTT.

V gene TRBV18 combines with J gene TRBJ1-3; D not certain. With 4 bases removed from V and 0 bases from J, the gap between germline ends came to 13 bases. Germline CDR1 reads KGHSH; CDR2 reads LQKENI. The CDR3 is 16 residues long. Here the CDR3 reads CASSLTVRVSGNTIYF. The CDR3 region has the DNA TGTGCCAGCTCACTAACCGTTCGGGTCTCTGGAAACACCATATATTTT.

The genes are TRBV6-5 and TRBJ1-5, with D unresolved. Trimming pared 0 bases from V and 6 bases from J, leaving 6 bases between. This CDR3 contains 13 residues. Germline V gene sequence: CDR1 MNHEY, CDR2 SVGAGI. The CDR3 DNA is TGTGCCAGCAGTTACTCGACGGGTCAGCCCCAGCATTTT. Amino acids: CASSYSTGQPQHF.

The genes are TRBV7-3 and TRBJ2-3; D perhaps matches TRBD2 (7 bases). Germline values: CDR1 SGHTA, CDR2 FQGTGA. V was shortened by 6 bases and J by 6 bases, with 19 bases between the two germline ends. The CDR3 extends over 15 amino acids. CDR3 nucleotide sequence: TGTGCCAGCAGTCAGTTGGGGGGGGCCGGGGATACGCAGTATTTT. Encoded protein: CASSQLGGAGDTQYF.

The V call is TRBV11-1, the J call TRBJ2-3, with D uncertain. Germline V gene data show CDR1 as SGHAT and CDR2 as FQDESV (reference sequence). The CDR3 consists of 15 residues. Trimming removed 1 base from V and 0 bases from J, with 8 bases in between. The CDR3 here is CASSLGSSSTDTQYF. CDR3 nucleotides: TGTGCCAGCAGCTTAGGTTCCTCGAGCACAGATACGCAGTATTTT. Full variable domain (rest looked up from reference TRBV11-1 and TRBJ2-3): EAEVAQSPRYKITEKSQAVAFWCDPISGHATLYWYRQILGQGPELLVQFQDESVVDDSQLPKDRFSAERLKGVDSTLKIQPAELGDSAMYLCASSLGSSSTDTQYFGPGTRLTVL.

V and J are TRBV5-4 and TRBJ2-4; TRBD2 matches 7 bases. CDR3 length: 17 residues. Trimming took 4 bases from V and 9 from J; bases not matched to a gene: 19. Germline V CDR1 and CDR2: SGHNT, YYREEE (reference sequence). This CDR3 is CASSPTAKRGLKGIQYF. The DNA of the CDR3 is TGTGCCAGCAGCCCGACGGCGAAGCGGGGATTAAAGGGCATTCAGTACTTC. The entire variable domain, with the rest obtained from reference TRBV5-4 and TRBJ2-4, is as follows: ETGVTQSPTHLIKTRGQQVTLRCSSQSGHNTVSWYQQALGQGPQFIFQYYREEENGRGNFPPRFSGLQFPNYSSELNVNALELDDSALYLCASSPTAKRGLKGIQYFGAGTRLSVL.

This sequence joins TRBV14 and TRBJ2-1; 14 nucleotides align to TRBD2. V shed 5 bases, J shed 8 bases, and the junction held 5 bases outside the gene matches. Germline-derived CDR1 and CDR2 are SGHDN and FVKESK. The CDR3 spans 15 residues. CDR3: CASSEGLAGADEQFF. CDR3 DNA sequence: TGTGCCAGCAGCGAGGGACTAGCGGGGGCCGATGAGCAGTTCTTC.

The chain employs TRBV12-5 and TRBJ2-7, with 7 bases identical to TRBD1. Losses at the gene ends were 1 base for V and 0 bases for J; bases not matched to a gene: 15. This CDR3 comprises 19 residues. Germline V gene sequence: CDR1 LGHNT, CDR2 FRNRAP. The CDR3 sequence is CASGLAISTGAPSSYEQYF. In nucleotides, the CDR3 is TGTGCTAGTGGTTTGGCAATTTCCACAGGGGCCCCCAGCTCCTACGAGCAGTACTTC.

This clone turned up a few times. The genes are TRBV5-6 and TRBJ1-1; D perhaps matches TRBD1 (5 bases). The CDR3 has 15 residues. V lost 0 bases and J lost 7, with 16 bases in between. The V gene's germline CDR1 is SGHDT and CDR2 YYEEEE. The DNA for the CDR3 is TGTGCCAGCAGCTTGGGACGGGGGAGGCTGGGTGAAGCTTTCTTT. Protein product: CASSLGRGRLGEAFF.